The subject of this entry is one T cell receptor beta chain. Antigen specificity is unknown. The length of the CDR3 is 17 residues. The junction had 9 bases not matched to a gene; V was cut back by 3 bases and J by 5 bases. Germline V gene data show CDR1 as SGHAT and CDR2 as FQNNGV. Only in-frame clones appear in the TCRdb table, and some are missing; sequencing was by immunoSEQ multiplex PCR. This table has about 170,000 clones, approximately 95% appearing once. The sample belongs to a study of T cell responses to AZD1222 COVID-19 vaccine. Overall study context: Samples with a second dose at about 4 or about 12 weeks were pooled together. Points from the study as a whole: Repertoire samples came only from after the peak T cell response.

This receptor was identified in an adult in good health. This chain links TRBV11-2 with TRBJ2-3, with TRBD2 matching 12 bases. The input for sequencing was peripheral blood, taken on day 0 of AZD1222 vaccination. Written as DNA, the CDR3 is TGTGCCAGCAGCTTTTCGACTAGCGGGAGCCCCATAGATACGCAGTATTTT. It specifies CASSFSTSGSPIDTQYF.